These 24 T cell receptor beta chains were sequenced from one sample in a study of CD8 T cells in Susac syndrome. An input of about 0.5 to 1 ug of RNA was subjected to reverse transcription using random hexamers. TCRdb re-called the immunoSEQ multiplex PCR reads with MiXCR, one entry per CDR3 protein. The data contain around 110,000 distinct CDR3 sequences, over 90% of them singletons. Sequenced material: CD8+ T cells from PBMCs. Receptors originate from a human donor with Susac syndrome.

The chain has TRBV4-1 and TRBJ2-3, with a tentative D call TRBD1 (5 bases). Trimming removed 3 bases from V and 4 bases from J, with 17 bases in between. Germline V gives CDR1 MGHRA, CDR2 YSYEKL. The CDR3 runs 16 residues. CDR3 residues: CASSQRGDSLSDTQYF. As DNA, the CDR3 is TGCGCCAGCAGCCAGAGAGGAGACAGTTTGTCAGATACGCAGTATTTT.

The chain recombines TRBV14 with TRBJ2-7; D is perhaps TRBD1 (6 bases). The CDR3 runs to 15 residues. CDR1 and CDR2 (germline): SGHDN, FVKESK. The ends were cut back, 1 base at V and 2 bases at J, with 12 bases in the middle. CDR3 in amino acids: CASSQVLTGTYEQYF. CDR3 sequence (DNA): TGTGCCAGCAGCCAAGTTCTAACAGGGACCTACGAGCAGTACTTC.

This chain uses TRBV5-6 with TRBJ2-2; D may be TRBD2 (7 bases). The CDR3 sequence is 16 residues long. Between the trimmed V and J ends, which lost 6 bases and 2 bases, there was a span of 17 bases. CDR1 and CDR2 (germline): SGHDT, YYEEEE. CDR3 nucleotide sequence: TGTGCCAGCACTCGGACAGCGGGATCAAACACCGGGGAGCTGTTTTTT. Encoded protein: CASTRTAGSNTGELFF.

Here the CDR3 reads CASSFGTVNEQFF. The DNA for the CDR3 is TGTGCCAGTAGTTTCGGGACGGTAAATGAGCAGTTCTTC. The chain carries TRBV19 and TRBJ2-1; D tentatively fits TRBD1 or TRBD2 (5 bases each). V was cut by 5 bases and J by 7 bases, with 12 bases left in between. CDR1 and CDR2 from the germline V gene are LNHDA and SQIVND (reference sequence). The CDR3 contains 13 residues.

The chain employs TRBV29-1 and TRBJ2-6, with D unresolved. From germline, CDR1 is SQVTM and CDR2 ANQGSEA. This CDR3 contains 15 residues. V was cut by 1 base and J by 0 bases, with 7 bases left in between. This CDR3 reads CSVEADLSGANVLTF. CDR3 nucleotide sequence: TGCAGCGTTGAAGCAGACCTCTCTGGGGCCAACGTCCTGACTTTC.

The CDR3 DNA sequence: TGTGCCAGCAGTTTATCCGGGACAGGGGGCGAGCAGTACTTC. Amino acid sequence: CASSLSGTGGEQYF. V usage is TRBV27 and J usage is TRBJ2-7; 11 bases fit TRBD1. This CDR3 region has 14 residues. Germline values: CDR1 MNHEY, CDR2 SMNVEV (reference sequence). V trimming: 0 bases; J trimming: 6 bases; junction bases outside the gene matches: 1.

The CDR3 DNA reads as TGTGCCAGCAGCTTAGTGAACGGCTCCCATCCCCTCTACGAGCAGTACTTC. This sequence encodes CASSLVNGSHPLYEQYF. V is TRBV11-2 and J is TRBJ2-7; no firm D call. Germline V gives CDR1 SGHAT, CDR2 FQNNGV. The CDR3 covers 17 residues. Trimming removed 1 base from V and 3 bases from J, with 19 bases in between.

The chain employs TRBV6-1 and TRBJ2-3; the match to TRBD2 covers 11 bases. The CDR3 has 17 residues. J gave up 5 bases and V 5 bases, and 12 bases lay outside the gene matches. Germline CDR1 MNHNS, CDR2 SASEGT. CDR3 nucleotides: TGTGCCAGCAGTCCCGATATAGCGGGGGGGCCGAGAGATACGCAGTATTTT. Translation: CASSPDIAGGPRDTQYF.

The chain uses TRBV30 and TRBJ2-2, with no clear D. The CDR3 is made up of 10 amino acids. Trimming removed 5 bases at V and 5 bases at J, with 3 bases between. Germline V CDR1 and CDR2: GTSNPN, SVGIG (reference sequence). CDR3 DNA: TGTGCCTGGGGTACCGGGGAGCTGTTTTTT. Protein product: CAWGTGELFF.

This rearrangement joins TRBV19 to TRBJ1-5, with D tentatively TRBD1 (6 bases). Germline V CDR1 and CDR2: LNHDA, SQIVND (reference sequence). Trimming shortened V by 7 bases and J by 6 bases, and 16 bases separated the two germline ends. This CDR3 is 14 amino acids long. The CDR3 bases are TGTGCCAGTACCTATACGACAGGAGGTCAGCCCCAGCATTTT. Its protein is CASTYTTGGQPQHF.

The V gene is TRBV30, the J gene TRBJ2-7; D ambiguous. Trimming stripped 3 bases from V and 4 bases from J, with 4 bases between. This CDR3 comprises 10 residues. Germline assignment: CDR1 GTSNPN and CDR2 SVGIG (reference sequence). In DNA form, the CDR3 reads TGTGCCTGGAGGGGTTACGAGCAGTACTTC. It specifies CAWRGYEQYF.

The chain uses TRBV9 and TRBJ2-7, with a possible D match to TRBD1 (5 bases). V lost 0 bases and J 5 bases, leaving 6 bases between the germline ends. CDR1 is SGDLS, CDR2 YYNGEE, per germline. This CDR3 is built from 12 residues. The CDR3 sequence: CASSVGGHEQYF. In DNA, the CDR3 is TGTGCCAGCAGCGTAGGGGGCCACGAGCAGTACTTC. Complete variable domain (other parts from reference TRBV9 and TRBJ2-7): DSGVTQTPKHLITATGQRVTLRCSPRSGDLSVYWYQQSLDQGLQFLIQYYNGEERAKGNILERFSAQQFPDLHSELNLSSLELGDSALYFCASSVGGHEQYFGPGTRLTVT.

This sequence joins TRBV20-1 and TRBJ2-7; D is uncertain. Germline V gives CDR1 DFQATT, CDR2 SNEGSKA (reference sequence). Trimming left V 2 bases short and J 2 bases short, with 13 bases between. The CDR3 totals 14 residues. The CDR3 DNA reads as TGCAGTGCTAGATCCACCGGGTCAACCTACGAGCAGTACTTC. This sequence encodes CSARSTGSTYEQYF.

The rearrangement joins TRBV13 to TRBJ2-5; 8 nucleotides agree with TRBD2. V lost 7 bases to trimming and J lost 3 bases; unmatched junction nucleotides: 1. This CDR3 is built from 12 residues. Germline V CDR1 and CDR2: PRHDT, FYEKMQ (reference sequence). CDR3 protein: CASTGGKETQYF. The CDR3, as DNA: TGTGCCAGCACGGGGGGGAAAGAGACCCAGTACTTC.

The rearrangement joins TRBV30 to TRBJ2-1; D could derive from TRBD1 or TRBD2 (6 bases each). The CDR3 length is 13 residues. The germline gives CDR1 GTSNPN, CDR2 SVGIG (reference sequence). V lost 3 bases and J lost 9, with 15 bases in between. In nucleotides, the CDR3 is TGTGCCTGGAGCCGGGGGCGTCTGGGTGAGCAGTTCTTC. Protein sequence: CAWSRGRLGEQFF.

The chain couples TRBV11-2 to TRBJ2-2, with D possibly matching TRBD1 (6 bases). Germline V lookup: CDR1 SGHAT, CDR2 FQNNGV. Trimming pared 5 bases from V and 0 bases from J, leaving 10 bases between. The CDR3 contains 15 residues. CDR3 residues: CASSGGQANTGELFF. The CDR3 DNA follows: TGTGCCAGCAGCGGGGGACAAGCGAACACCGGGGAGCTGTTTTTT.

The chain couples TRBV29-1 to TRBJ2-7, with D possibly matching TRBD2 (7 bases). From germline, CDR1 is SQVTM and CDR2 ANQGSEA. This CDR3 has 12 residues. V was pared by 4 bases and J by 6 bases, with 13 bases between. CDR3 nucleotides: TGCAGCGTTGTGGGGGGAGGGGGCGAGCAGTACTTC. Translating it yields CSVVGGGGEQYF.

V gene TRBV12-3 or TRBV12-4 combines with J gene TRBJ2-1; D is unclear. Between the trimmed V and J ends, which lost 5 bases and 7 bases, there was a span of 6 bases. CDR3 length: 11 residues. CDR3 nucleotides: TGTGCCAGCAGTGCGACTAATGAGCAGTTCTTC. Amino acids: CASSATNEQFF.

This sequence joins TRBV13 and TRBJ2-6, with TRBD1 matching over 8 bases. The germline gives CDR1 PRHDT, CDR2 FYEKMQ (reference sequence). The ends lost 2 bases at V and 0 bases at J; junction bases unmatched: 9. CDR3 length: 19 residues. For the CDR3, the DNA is TGTGCCAGCAGCTTATTACCGGGACAGGCCCCCTCTGGGGCCAACGTCCTGACTTTC. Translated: CASSLLPGQAPSGANVLTF.

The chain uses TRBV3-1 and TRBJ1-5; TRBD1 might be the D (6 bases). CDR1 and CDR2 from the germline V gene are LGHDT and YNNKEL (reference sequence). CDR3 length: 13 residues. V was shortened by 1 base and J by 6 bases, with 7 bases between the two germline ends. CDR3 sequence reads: CASSQGGAQPQHF. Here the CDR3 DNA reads TGTGCCAGCAGCCAAGGGGGGGCTCAGCCCCAGCATTTT.

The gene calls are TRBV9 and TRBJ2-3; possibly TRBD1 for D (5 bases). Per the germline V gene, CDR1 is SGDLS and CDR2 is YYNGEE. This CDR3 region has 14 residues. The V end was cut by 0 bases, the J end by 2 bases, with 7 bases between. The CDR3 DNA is TGTGCCAGCAGCGTAGAGACAGCCACAGATACGCAGTATTTT. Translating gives CASSVETATDTQYF.

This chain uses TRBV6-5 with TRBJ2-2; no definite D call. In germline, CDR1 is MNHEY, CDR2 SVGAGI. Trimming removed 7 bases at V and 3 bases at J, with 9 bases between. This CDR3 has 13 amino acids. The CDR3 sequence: CASTRPDTGELFF. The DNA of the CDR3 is TGTGCCAGCACCCGGCCCGACACCGGGGAGCTGTTTTTT.

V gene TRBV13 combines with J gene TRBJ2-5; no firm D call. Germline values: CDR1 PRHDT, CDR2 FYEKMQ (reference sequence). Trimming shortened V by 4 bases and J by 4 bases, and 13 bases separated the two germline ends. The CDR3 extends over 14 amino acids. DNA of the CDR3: TGTGCCAGCAGCTCCAATGGGGATGCAGAGACCCAGTACTTC. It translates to CASSSNGDAETQYF.

As DNA, the CDR3 is TGTGCCAGCTCACCGGGTGAGGGAATGTACGAGCAGTACTTC. Residues: CASSPGEGMYEQYF. The chain is built from TRBV18 and TRBJ2-7; D is possibly TRBD2 (5 bases). V was clipped by 3 bases and J by 4 bases, with 13 bases between them. This CDR3 region has 14 residues. Per germline, CDR1 KGHSH and CDR2 LQKENI.